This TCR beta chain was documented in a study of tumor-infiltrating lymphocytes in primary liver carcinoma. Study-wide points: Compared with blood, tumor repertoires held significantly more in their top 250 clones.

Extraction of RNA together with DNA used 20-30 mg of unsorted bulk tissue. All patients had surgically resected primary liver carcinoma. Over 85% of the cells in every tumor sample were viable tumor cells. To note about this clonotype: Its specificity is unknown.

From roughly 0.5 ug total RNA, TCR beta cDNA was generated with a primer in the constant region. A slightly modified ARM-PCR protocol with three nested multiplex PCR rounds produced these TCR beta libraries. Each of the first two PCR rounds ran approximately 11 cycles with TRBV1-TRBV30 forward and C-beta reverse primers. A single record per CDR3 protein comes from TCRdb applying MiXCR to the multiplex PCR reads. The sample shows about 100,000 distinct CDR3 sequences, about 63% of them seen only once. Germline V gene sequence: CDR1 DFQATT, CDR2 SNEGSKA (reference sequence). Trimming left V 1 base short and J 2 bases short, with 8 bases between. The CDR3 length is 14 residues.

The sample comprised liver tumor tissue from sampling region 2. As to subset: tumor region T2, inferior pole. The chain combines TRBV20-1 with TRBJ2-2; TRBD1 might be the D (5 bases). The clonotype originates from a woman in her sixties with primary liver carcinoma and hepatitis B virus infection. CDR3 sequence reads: CSARGQINTGELFF. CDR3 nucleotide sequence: TGCAGTGCTAGAGGACAGATAAACACCGGGGAGCTGTTTTTT.